The following is a T cell receptor (beta chain) sequence with its context. This record belongs to a study of identical twins. Germline assignment: CDR1 DFQATT and CDR2 SNEGSKA (reference sequence). V lost 5 bases, J lost 7 bases, and 15 bases lay in between. The CDR3 has 14 amino acids. Via MiXCR, TCRdb re-called the 5' RACE reads, giving one row per CDR3 protein. The profile shows 500,000 to 600,000 distinct CDR3 sequences, approximately 22% of them singletons. This sample also belongs to another study, concerning T cells expressing NK-cell markers.

Material for sequencing was CD4+ T cells sorted from blood. The V and J genes are TRBV20-1 and TRBJ1-6; D possibly corresponds to TRBD1 (6 bases). The TCR originated in a woman aged 18 to 35 in good health. The chain's CDR3 is CSAGRQAENSPLHF. Here the CDR3 DNA reads TGCAGTGCTGGAAGACAGGCCGAAAATTCACCCCTCCACTTT.